This T cell receptor (beta chain) was identified during a study of shared clonotypes between healthy human individuals (TCRdb year 2020). In the study overall: A couple of women and a few men aged 18 to 49 years were included in the cohort. Per donor, three plates each were used for CD4 naive and CD4 memory, two for CD8 naive, and one for CD8 memory. To estimate repertoire size and how much clonotype sharing occurs between individuals, the study deeply sequenced the blood TCR repertoires of about five healthy adults. Different laboratories and diverse techniques were used to prepare libraries and sequence TCR repertoires, to increase sequencing depth and limit assay-specific biases. Each donor's leukapheresis produced roughly between roughly 0.85 and 10 billion PBMCs.

TCR CDR3 regions were amplified from genomic DNA by multiplex PCR using the deep immunoSEQ assay. Genomic DNA extracted from each cell subset was distributed evenly over all wells of several immunoSEQ 96-well plates, and each plate served as one replicate. For sorted subsets, 200 ng of genomic DNA, equivalent to some 30,000 T cell genomes, went into each replicate PCR. Purified libraries were quantified with a Qubit 3.0 fluorometer, sized on a Bioanalyzer 2100, and re-quantified with the KAPA Library Quantification kit. A separate single-read 150-cycle Illumina NextSeq 550 flow cell was used to sequence each immunoSEQ 96-well plate. The study's own analysis went as follows. The immunoSEQ output contained only junctional sequences without quality scores, so filtering could not match that applied to full-length reads. Sequences were annotated with PyIR, a Python wrapper for IgBLAST v1.9, using IMGT germline references to assign V/J genes and CDR3. Any read was removed if the V/J assignment was weak (E-value above 1e-6), the CDR3 was missing, or the read contained stop codons, out-of-frame junctions, or ambiguous translated residues. V3J clonotypes were defined as sequences sharing the same inferred V gene, J gene, and CDR3 amino acid sequence. Percentage overlap between repertoires was calculated by dividing the number of shared unique clonotypes by the size of the smaller repertoire. Repertoire richness was assessed with RTK rarefaction, the Chao1 estimator, and Recon v2.1 estimates of unobserved clonotypes. Generation probabilities were computed with OLGA for all TCRbeta clonotypes obtained by the gDNA method from several donors. TCRdb holds this immuneACCESS table with in-frame rearrangements only. Some clones are missing; in checked studies, unresolved V genes explain under half, and the rest has no known cause. For V, J and clone size, that table is used; D and trimming come from the DNA. In this sample the table shows approximately 1.9 million clones, 80% to 95% of which occur a single time. Of the sample, around 1.8% is held by the ten largest clones.

Overall study outcomes, separate from this receptor: About 5% of naive CD4, approximately 3.7% of naive CD8, approximately 2.2% of memory CD4, and less than 0.45% of memory CD8 clonotypes were shared across a few donors. The genetic and exposure-history diversity represented was limited by the small number of donors. Estimated clonotype richness was generally larger for naive than for memory subsets. Compared with non-shared clonotypes, clonotypes shared by all four sorted-subset donors had higher generation probabilities. Only blood was sampled, and tissue TCR repertoires likely differ from those in blood. Rarefaction of sorted-subset datasets indicated incomplete sequencing despite the large sequencing depth. Based on pairwise subsampling, the degree of clonotype sharing among donors was expected to be affected by sequencing depth.

This clone was seen a few times. This receptor's antigen is unknown. Within one base of it there is no much larger clone, and no base qualities were kept. Clipping removes 6 bases from V and 0 bases from J, with 10 as the unmatched junction base count. The CDR3 runs 16 residues from the cysteine to the phenylalanine. Kept here is only the CDR3 DNA, which spans 48 bases and is read in frame from base 1. The germline V gene yields ENHRY for CDR1 and SYGVKD for CDR2. CD8 naive samples were obtained by positive selection for CCR7 among CD45RO-negative cells, yielding a CD45RA+CCR7+ population from which TemRA cells were excluded. Healthy HIV-negative adults with no recently reported acute infections or vaccinations were included as donors. All donors were Caucasian adults living in Nashville, Tennessee, USA. After blood collection by leukapheresis, PBMCs were isolated using Ficoll-Histopaque density gradient centrifugation and then cryopreserved in the vapor phase of liquid nitrogen. Analytical flow cytometry was used to check the purity and quantity of every magnetically sorted T cell population. Genomic DNA was isolated from each sorted fraction and quantified by UV absorbance on a Nanodrop 2000c.

The TCR originated in a man aged 18 to 30 in good health. Some clones in this sample may be carry-over from other donors' samples. What was sequenced was naive CD8+ T cells from PBMCs. Taken with the paper, the label for cell subset or site translates to: CD45RA+CCR7+. The V gene is TRBV10-3 and the J gene is TRBJ1-1, with 7 central nucleotides matching TRBD1. The DNA sequence reads TGTGCCATCAGGCGGGGACAGATGACACTGAACACTGAAGCTTTCTTT. Its product reads: CAIRRGQMTLNTEAFF.